This T cell receptor (beta chain) was identified in a study of cytomegalovirus exposure and HLA in healthy donors. Points from the study as a whole: One variant, a missense change in DCLRE1C, was linked in a later analysis to TCR beta V- and J-gene trimming. The authors assumed roughly uniform sequencing depth across donors for presence/absence analyses. Cytomegalovirus association was assigned to about 180 TCR beta chains. Earlier analysis looked at TCR beta V segments, and most were productive about 87% or about 30% of the time.

Concerning this clone itself: Its antigen remains unidentified.

With 60 Vbeta and 13 Jbeta primers, the PCR was carried out. Assay: immunoSEQ multiplex PCR; the TCRdb copy retains only in-frame clones and omits some. Of roughly 250,000 clones in the sample, 75% to 85% are singletons; the top ten hold about 0.3%. Looked up from germline, CDR1 is SEHNR and CDR2 is FQNEAQ (reference sequence). The CDR3 has 14 amino acids. The ends were cut back, 5 bases at V and 4 bases at J, with 12 bases in the middle. This sequence originates from a girl aged 2-10 years in good health and CMV-seronegative. The chain uses TRBV7-9 and TRBJ1-3, with D perhaps TRBD1 (5 bases). Specimen: PBMCs. CDR3 sequence reads: CASSPDSTGNTIYF. The CDR3 DNA sequence: TGTGCCAGCAGCCCCGACAGTACAGGAAACACCATATATTTT.